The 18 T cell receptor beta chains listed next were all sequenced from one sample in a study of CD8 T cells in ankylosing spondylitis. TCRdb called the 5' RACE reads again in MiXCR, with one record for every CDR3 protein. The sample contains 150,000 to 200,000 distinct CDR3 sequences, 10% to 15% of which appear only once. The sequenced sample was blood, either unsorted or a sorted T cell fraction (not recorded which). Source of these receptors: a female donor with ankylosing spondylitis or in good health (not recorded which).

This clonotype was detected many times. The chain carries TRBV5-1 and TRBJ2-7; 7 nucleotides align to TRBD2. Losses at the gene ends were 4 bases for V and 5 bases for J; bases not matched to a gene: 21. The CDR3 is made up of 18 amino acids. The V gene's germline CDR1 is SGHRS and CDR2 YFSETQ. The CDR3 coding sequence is TGCGCCAGCAGCCATCTTACTAGCGTAGTCAAACTCGTCCACGAGCAGTACTTC. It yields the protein CASSHLTSVVKLVHEQYF.

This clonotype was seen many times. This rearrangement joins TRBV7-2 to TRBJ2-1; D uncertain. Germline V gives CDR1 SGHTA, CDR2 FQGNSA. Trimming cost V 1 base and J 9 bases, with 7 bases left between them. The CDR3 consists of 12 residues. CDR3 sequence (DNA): TGTGCCAGCAGCTTAGACAGTGGTGAGCAGTTCTTC. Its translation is CASSLDSGEQFF.

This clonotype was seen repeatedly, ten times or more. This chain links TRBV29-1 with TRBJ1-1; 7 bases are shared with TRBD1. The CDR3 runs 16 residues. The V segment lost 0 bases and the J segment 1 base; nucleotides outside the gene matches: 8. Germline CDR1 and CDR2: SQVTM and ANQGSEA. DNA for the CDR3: TGCAGCGTTGAAGAATCCCATAAGGGGGCGAACACTGAAGCTTTCTTT. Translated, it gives CSVEESHKGANTEAFF.

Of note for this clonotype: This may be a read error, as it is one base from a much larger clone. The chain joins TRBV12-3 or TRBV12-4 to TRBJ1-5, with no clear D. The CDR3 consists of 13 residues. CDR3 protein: CASKGSKNQSQHF. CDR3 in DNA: TGTGCCAGCAAGGGCAGCAAAAATCAGTCCCAGCATTTT.

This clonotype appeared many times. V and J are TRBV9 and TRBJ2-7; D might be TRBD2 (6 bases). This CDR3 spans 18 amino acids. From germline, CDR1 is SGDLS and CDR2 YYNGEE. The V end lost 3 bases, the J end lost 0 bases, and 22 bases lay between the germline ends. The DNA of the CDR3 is TGTGCCAGCAGCGGATCCCTCGGGGGTGGGACGAGCTCCTACGAGCAGTACTTC. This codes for CASSGSLGGGTSSYEQYF.

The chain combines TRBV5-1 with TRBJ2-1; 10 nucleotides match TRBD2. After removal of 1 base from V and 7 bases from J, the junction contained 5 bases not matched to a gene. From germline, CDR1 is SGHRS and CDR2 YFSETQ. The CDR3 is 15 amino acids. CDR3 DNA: TGCGCCAGCAGCTTGTCCCTAGCGGGAGTGAATGAGCAGTTCTTC. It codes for CASSLSLAGVNEQFF.

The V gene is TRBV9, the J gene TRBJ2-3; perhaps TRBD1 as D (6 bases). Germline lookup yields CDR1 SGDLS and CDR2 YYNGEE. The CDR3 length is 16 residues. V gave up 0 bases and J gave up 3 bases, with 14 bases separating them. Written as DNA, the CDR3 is TGTGCCAGCAGCGTAGGGTTAGGCAGGGGAACAGATACGCAGTATTTT. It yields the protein CASSVGLGRGTDTQYF.

The CDR3 nucleotides read TGTGCCAGCAGTGACGGGACAGCTAATGAAAAACTGTTTTTT. Its protein product is CASSDGTANEKLFF. This chain connects TRBV27 to TRBJ1-4; 7 bases are a match to TRBD1. Germline CDR1 and CDR2: MNHEY and SMNVEV (reference sequence). The CDR3 totals 14 residues. J lost 3 bases, V lost 5 bases, and 3 bases had no gene match.

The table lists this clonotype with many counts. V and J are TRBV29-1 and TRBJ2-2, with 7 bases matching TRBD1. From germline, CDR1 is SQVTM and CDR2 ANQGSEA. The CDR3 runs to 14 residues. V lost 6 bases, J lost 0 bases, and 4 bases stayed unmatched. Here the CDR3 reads CSVLQGANTGELFF. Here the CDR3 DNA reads TGCAGCGTCCTGCAGGGGGCGAACACCGGGGAGCTGTTTTTT.

The DNA for the CDR3 is TGTGCCAGCAGCCGAGACTCAGGGGTCGGAGGCTACACCTTC. It specifies CASSRDSGVGGYTF. The chain couples TRBV3-1 to TRBJ1-2, with D perhaps TRBD1 (6 bases). The CDR3 covers 14 residues. Germline lookup yields CDR1 LGHDT and CDR2 YNNKEL (reference sequence). The V gene lost 4 bases and the J gene lost 8 bases, with 17 bases spanning the gap.

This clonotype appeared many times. The CDR3 is CASSYYSYGEQYF. CDR3 sequence (DNA): TGTGCCAGCAGTTATTACAGCTACGGCGAGCAGTACTTC. The rearrangement uses TRBV27 and TRBJ2-7, with no clear D. This CDR3 spans 13 amino acids. The V end was cut by 4 bases, the J end by 6 bases, with 13 bases between. The germline CDR1 and CDR2 sequences are MNHEY and SMNVEV (reference sequence).

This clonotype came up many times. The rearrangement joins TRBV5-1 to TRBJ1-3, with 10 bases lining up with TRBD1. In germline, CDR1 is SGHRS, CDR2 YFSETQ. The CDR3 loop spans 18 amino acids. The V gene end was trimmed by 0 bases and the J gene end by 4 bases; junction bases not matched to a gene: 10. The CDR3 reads CASSLGAMTGGIGNTIYF. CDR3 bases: TGCGCCAGCAGCTTGGGGGCGATGACAGGGGGCATCGGAAACACCATATATTTT.

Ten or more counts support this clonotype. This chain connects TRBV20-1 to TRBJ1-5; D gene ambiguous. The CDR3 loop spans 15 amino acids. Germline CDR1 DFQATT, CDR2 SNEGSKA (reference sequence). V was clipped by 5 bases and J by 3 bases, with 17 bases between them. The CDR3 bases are TGCAGTGCTCTTATCGTGGTTGGAGTCAATCAGCCCCAGCATTTT. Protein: CSALIVVGVNQPQHF.

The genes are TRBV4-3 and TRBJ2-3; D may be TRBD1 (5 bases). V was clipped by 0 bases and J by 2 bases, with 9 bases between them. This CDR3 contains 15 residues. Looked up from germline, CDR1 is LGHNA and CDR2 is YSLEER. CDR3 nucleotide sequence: TGCGCCAGCAGCCAAGACAGGGTCGACACAGATACGCAGTATTTT. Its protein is CASSQDRVDTDTQYF.

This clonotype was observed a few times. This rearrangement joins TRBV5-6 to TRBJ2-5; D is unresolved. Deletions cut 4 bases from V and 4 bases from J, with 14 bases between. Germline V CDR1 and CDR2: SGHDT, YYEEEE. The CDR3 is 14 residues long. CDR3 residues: CASSLTGSSETQYF. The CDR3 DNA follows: TGTGCCAGCAGCCTGACTGGGTCCTCAGAGACCCAGTACTTC. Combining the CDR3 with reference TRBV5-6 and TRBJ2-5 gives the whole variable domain DAGVTQSPTHLIKTRGQQVTLRCSPKSGHDTVSWYQQALGQGPQFIFQYYEEEERQRGNFPDRFSGHQFPNYSSELNVNALLLGDSALYLCASSLTGSSETQYFGPGTRLLVL.

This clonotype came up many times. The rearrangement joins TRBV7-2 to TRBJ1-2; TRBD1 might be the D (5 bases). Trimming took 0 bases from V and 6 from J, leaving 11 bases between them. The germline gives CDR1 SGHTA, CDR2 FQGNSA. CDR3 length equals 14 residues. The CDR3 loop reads CASSLAVGANGYTF. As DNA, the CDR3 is TGTGCCAGCAGCTTAGCTGTCGGGGCGAATGGCTACACCTTC.

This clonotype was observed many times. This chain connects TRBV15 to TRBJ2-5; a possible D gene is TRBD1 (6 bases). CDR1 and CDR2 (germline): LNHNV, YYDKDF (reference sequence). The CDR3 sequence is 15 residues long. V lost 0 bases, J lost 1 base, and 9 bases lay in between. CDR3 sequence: CATSRDLTGQETQYF. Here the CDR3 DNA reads TGTGCCACCAGCAGAGATCTGACAGGCCAAGAGACCCAGTACTTC.

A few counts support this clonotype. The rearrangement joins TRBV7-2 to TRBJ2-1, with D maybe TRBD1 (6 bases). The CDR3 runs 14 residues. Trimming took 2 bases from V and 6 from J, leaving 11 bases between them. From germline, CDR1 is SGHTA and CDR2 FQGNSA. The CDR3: CASSLPIQGNEQFF. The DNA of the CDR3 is TGTGCCAGCAGCTTACCAATACAGGGCAATGAGCAGTTCTTC.